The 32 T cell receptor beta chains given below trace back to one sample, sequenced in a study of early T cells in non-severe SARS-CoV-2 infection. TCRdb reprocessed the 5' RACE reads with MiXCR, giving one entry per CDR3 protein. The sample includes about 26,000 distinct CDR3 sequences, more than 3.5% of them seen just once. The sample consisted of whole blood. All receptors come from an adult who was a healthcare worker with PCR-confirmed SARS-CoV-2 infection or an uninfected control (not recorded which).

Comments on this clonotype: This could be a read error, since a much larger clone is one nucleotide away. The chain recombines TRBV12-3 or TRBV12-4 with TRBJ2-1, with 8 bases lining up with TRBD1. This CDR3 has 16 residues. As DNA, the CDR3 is TGTACCAGCAGCCCAGGAGGGACAGGCTTCTCCAATGAGCAGTTCTTC. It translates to CTSSPGGTGFSNEQFF.

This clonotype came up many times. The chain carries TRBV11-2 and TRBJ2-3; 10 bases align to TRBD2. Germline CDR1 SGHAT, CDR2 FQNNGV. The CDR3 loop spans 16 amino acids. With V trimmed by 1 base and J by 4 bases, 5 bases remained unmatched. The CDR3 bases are TGTGCCAGCAGCTTAGGGGCTAGCGGGAGTCCAGATACGCAGTATTTT. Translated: CASSLGASGSPDTQYF.

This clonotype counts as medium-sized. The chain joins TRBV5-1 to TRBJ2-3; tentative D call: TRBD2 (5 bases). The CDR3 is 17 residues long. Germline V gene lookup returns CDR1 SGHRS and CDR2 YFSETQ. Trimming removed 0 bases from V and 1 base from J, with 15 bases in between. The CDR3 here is CASSLELRGTGTDTQYF. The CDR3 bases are TGCGCCAGCAGCTTGGAGTTACGGGGAACAGGCACAGATACGCAGTATTTT.

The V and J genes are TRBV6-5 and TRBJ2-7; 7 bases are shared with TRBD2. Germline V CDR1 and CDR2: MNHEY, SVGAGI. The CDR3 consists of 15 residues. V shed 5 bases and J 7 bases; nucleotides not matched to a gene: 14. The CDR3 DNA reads TGTGCCAGCAGTGCGCTAGCGTTCGGAGCGGGGGAGCAGTACTTC. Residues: CASSALAFGAGEQYF.

For the CDR3, the DNA is TGCGCCAGCAGCCCGGGGGGTTACTACGAGCAGTACTTC. It yields the protein CASSPGGYYEQYF. This chain connects TRBV5-1 to TRBJ2-7, with 7 bases fitting TRBD2. The CDR3 is 13 amino acids. V lost 4 bases, J lost 3 bases, and 4 bases stayed unmatched. CDR1 and CDR2 from the germline V gene are SGHRS and YFSETQ.

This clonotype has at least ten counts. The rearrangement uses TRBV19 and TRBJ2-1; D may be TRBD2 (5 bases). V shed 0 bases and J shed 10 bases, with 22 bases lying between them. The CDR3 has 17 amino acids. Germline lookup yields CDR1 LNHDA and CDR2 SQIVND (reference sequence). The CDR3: CASSIDLSVGSAGEQFF. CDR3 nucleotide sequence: TGTGCCAGTAGTATAGATCTCTCGGTAGGGTCGGCGGGCGAGCAGTTCTTC.

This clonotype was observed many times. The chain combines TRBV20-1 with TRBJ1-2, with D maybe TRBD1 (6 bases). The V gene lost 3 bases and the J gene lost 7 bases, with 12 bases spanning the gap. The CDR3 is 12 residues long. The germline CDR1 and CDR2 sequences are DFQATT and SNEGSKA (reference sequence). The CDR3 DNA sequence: TGCAGTGCTAGTCGCGCAGGGGTTGGCTACACCTTC. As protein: CSASRAGVGYTF.

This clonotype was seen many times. The CDR3 DNA reads as TGCAGTGCTAAAAGCGCCGACCAGATTTGGGGCAGTTACGAGCAGTACTTC. Translating it yields CSAKSADQIWGSYEQYF. The genes are TRBV20-1 and TRBJ2-7; possibly TRBD1 for D (5 bases). CDR1 and CDR2 (germline): DFQATT, SNEGSKA (reference sequence). The V end was cut by 4 bases, the J end by 4 bases, with 26 bases between. This CDR3 is built from 17 residues.

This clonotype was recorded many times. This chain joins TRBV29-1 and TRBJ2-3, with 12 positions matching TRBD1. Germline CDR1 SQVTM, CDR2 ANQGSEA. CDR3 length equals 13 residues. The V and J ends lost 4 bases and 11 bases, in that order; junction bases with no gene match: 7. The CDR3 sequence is CSVAGQGARGQYF. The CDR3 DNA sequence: TGCAGCGTTGCGGGACAGGGGGCGAGAGGGCAGTATTTT.

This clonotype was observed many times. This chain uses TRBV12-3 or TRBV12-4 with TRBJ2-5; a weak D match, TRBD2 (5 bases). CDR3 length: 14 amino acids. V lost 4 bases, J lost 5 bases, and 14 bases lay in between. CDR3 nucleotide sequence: TGTGCCAGCAGTTCCCACGGACTGGGGGAGACCCAGTACTTC. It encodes CASSSHGLGETQYF.

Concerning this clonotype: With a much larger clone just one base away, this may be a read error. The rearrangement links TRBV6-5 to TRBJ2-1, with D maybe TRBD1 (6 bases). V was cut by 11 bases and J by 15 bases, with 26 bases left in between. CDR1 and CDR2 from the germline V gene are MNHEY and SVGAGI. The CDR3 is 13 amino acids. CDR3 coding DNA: TGTGCCGGCACCGACGATAGACAGGTCCGAAGGTTCTTC. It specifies CAGTDDRQVRRFF.

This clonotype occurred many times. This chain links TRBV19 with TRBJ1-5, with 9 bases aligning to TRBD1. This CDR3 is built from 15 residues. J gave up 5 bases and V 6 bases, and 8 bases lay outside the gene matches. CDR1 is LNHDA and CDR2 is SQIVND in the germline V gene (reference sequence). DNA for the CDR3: TGTGCCAGTAGCTTGGGACAGGGAAATTATCAGCCCCAGCATTTT. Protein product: CASSLGQGNYQPQHF.

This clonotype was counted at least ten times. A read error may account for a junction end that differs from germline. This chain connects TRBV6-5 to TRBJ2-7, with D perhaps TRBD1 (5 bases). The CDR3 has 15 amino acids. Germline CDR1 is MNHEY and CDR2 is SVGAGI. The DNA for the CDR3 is TGTGCCAGCAGCTCGTATGGGCAGGGCGCCTACGAACAGTACTTC. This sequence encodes CASSSYGQGAYEQYF.

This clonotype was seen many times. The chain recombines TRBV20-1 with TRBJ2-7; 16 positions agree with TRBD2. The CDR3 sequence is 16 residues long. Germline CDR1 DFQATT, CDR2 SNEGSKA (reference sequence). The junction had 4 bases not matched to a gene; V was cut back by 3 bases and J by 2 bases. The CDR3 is CSASRGTSGRAYEQYF. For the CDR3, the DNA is TGCAGTGCTAGCCGCGGGACTAGCGGGAGGGCCTACGAGCAGTACTTC.

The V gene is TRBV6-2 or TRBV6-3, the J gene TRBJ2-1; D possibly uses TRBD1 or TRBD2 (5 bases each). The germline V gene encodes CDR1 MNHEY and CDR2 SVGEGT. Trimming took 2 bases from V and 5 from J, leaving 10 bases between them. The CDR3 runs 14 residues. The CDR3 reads CASSYRDPNNEQFF. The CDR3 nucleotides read TGTGCCAGCAGTTACCGGGACCCAAACAATGAGCAGTTCTTC.

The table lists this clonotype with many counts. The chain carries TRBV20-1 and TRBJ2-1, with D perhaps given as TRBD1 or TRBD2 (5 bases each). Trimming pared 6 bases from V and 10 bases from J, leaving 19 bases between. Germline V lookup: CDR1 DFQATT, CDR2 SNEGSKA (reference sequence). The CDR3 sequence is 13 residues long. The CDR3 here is CSATTGTLGEQFF. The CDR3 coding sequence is TGCAGTGCCACTACCGGGACCCTTGGCGAGCAGTTCTTC.

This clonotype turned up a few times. The CDR3 here is CASSEQVMPLHF. The CDR3 nucleotides are TGTGCCAGCAGCGAACAGGTTATGCCCCTCCACTTT. V usage is TRBV7-2 and J usage is TRBJ1-6; a possible D gene is TRBD1 (5 bases). From germline, CDR1 is SGHTA and CDR2 FQGNSA. The V end was cut by 5 bases, the J end by 13 bases, with 12 bases between. The CDR3 runs to 12 residues.

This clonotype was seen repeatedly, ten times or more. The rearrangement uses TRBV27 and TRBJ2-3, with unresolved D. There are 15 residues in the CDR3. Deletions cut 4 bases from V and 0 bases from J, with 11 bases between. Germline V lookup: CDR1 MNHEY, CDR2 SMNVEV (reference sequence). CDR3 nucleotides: TGTGCCAGCAGTTCGAGGATCTCTAGCACAGATACGCAGTATTTT. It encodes CASSSRISSTDTQYF.

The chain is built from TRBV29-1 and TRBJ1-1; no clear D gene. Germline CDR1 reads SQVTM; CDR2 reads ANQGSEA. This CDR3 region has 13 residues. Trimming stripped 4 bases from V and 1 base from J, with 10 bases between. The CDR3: CSVGLKGNTEAFF. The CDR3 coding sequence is TGCAGCGTTGGTCTGAAAGGGAACACTGAAGCTTTCTTT. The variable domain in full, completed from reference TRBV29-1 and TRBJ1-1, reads SAVISQKPSRDICQRGTSLTIQCQVDSQVTMMFWYRQQPGQSLTLIATANQGSEATYESGFVIDKFPISRPNLTFSTLTVSNMSPEDSSIYLCSVGLKGNTEAFFGQGTRLTVV.

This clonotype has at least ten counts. CDR3 sequence (DNA): TGTGCCAGCAAAATAAACACCGGGGAGCTGTTTTTT. This gives the protein CASKINTGELFF. The V and J genes are TRBV6-6 and TRBJ2-2; D gene unclear. The CDR3 contains 12 residues. V was pared by 7 bases and J by 2 bases, with 5 bases between. Germline V gene lookup returns CDR1 MNHNY and CDR2 SVGAGI (reference sequence).

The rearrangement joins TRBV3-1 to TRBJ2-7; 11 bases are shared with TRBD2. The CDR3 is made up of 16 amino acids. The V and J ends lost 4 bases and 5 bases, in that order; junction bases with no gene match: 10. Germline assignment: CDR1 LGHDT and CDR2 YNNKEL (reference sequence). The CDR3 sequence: CASSLRSTSGNDEQYF. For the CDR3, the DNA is TGTGCCAGCAGCCTAAGATCGACTAGCGGGAACGACGAGCAGTACTTC.

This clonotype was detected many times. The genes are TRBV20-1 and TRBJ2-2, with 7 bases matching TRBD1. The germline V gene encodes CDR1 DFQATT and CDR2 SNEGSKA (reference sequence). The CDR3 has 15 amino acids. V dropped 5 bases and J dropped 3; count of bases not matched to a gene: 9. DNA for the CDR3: TGCAGTGCTCGATCGACAGGGAGAGACACCGGGGAGCTGTTTTTT. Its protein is CSARSTGRDTGELFF.

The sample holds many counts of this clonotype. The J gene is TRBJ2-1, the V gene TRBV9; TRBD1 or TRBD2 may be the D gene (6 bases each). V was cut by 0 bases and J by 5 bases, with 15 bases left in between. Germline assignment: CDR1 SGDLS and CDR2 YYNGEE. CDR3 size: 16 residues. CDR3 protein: CASSVVGGAVNNEQFF. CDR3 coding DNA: TGTGCCAGCAGCGTAGTCGGGGGCGCGGTTAACAATGAGCAGTTCTTC.

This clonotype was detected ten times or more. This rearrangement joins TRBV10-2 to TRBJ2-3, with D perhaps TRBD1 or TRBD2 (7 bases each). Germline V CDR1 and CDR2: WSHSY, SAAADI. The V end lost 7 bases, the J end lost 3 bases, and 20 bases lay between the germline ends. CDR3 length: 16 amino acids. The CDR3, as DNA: TGCGCCAGCACCTTCATGACAGGGAGGGAGACAGATACGCAGTATTTT. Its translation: CASTFMTGRETDTQYF.

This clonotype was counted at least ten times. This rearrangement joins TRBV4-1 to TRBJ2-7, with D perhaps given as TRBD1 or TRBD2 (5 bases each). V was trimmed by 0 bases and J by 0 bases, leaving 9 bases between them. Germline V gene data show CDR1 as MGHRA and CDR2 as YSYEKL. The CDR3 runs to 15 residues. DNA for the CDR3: TGCGCCAGCAGCCAAGACGGGACCGCCTCCTACGAGCAGTACTTC. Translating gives CASSQDGTASYEQYF.

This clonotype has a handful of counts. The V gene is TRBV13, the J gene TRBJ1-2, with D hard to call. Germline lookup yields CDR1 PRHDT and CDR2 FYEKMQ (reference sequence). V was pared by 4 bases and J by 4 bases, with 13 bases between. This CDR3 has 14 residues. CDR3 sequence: CASSSRVGAYGYTF. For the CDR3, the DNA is TGTGCCAGCAGCTCCCGGGTCGGTGCCTATGGCTACACCTTC.

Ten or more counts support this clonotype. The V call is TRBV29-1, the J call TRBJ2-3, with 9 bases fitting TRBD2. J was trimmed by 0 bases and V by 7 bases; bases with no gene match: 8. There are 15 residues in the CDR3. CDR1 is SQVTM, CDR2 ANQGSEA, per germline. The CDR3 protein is CSAISGRVSTDTQYF. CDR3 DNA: TGCAGCGCAATTAGCGGGAGAGTAAGCACAGATACGCAGTATTTT.

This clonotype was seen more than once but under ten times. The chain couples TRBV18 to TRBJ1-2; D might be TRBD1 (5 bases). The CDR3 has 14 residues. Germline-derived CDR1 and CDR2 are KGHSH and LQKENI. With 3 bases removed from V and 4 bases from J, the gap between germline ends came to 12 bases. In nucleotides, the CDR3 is TGTGCCAGCTCACCTCCGGGGGATGGCTATGGCTACACCTTC. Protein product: CASSPPGDGYGYTF. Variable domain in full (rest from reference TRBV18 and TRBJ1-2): NAGVMQNPRHLVRRRGQEARLRCSPMKGHSHVYWYRQLPEEGLKFMVYLQKENIIDESGMPKERFSAEFPKEGPSILRIQQVVRGDSAAYFCASSPPGDGYGYTFGSGTRLTVV.

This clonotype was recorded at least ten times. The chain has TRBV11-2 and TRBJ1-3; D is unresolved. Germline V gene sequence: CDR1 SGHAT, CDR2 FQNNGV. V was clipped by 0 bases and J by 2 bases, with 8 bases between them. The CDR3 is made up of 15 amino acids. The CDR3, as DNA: TGTGCCAGCAGCTTAGATCGCGCAGCTGGAAACACCATATATTTT. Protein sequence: CASSLDRAAGNTIYF.

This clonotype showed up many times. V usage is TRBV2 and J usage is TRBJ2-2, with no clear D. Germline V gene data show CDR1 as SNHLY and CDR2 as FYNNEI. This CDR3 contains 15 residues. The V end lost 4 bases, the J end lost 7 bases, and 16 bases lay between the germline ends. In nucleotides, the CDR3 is TGTGCCAGCAGTGCGGGCATCCCGACGGGCGGGGAGCTGTTTTTT. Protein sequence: CASSAGIPTGGELFF. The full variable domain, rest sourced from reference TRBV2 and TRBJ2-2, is EPEVTQTPSHQVTQMGQEVILRCVPISNHLYFYWYRQILGQKVEFLVSFYNNEISEKSEIFDDQFSVERPDGSNFTLKIRSTKLEDSAMYFCASSAGIPTGGELFFGEGSRLTVL.

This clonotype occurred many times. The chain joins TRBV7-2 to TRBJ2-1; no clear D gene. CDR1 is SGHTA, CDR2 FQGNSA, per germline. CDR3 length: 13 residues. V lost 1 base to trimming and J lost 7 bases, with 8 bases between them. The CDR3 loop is CASSLVTGNEQFF. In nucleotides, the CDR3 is TGTGCCAGCAGCTTAGTAACTGGGAATGAGCAGTTCTTC.

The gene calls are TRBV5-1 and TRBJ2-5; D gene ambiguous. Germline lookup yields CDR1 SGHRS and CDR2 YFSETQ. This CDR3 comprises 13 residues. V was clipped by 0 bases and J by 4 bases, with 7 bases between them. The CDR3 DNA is TGCGCCAGCAGCTTGGAAGCGATAGAGACCCAGTACTTC. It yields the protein CASSLEAIETQYF.